These 2 T cell receptor beta chains originate from one sample sequenced in a study of T cell changes during pregnancy in multiple sclerosis. Method: immunoSEQ multiplex PCR; TCRdb's copy keeps in-frame clones and lacks some. The sample shows roughly 60,000 clones, roughly nine tenths of them seen only once. Specimen: peripheral blood, collected before pregnancy. The receptor source for this set is a female donor with multiple sclerosis, enrolled in a pregnancy study.

This sequence joins TRBV18 and TRBJ2-3; 9 positions agree with TRBD2. V lost 5 bases, J lost 5 bases, and 5 bases stayed unmatched. Per germline, CDR1 KGHSH and CDR2 LQKENI. The CDR3 is made up of 14 amino acids. The CDR3 region has the DNA TGTGCCAGCTCAGGCGGGGGGGCCCAAGATACGCAGTATTTT. Translated, it gives CASSGGGAQDTQYF.

J is TRBJ1-5 and V is TRBV18; 9 nucleotides agree with TRBD1. The ends lost 3 bases at V and 2 bases at J; junction bases unmatched: 2. Per germline, CDR1 KGHSH and CDR2 LQKENI. CDR3 length: 15 residues. Written as DNA, the CDR3 is TGTGCCAGCTCACCGGACAGGGGAGGCAATCAGCCCCAGCATTTT. As protein: CASSPDRGGNQPQHF.